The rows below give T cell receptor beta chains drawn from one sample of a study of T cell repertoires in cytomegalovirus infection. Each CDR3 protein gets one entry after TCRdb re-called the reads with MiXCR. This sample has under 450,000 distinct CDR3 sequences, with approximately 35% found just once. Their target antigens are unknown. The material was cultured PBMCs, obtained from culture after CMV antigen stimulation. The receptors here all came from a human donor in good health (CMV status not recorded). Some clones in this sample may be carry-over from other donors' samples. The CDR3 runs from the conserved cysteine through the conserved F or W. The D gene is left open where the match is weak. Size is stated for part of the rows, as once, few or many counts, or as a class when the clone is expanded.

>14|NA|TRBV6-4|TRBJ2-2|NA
CASRLHANTGELFF
TGTGCCAGCCGGCTACACGCGAACACCGGGGAGCTGTTTTTT
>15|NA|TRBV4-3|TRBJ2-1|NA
CASSQEQRAYNEQFF
TGCGCCAGCAGCCAAGAGCAGAGGGCCTACAATGAGCAGTTCTTC
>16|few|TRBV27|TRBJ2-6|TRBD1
CASRHEGAAGANVLTF
TGTGCCAGCAGACATGAGGGGGCGGCTGGGGCCAACGTCCTGACTTTC
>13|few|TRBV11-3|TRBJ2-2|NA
CASSFLGGGELFF
TGTGCCAGCAGCTTTCTGGGAGGCGGGGAGCTGTTTTTT
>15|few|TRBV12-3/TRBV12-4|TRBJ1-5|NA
CASSFAGAALQPQHF
TGTGCCAGCAGTTTTGCGGGAGCGGCCCTTCAGCCCCAGCATTTT
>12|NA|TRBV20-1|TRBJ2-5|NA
CSARAVKETQYF
TGCAGTGCTAGGGCAGTTAAAGAGACCCAGTACTTC
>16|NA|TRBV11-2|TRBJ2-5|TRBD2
CASSFRVAGLQETQYF
TGTGCCAGCAGCTTTAGGGTAGCGGGGCTCCAAGAGACCCAGTACTTC
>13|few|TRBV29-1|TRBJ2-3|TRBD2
CSGRAGGADTQYF
TGCAGCGGCAGGGCGGGGGGAGCAGATACGCAGTATTTT
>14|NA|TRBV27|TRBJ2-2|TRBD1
CASSFQDRPGELFF
TGTGCCAGCAGTTTTCAGGACAGGCCCGGGGAGCTGTTTTTT
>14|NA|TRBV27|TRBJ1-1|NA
CASRSDRWNTEAFF
TGTGCCAGCAGATCCGACAGGTGGAACACTGAAGCTTTCTTT
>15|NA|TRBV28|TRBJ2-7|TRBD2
CASSPASGPSYEQYF
TGTGCCAGCAGCCCAGCTAGCGGTCCTTCCTACGAGCAGTACTTC
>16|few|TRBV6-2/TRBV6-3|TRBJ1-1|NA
CASSYGQQGLNTEAFF
TGTGCCAGCAGTTACGGGCAACAGGGCCTGAACACTGAAGCTTTCTTT
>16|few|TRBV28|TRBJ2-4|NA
CASRPSGAGLGNIQYF
TGTGCCAGCAGACCTTCCGGGGCAGGGCTTGGGAACATTCAGTACTTC
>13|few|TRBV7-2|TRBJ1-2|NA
CASSFPGVDHYTF
TGTGCCAGCAGCTTCCCTGGTGTGGACCACTACACCTTC
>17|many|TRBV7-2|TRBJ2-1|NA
CASSLVGVSSAYNEQFF
TGTGCCAGCAGCTTAGTAGGCGTGTCTAGCGCATACAATGAGCAGTTCTTC
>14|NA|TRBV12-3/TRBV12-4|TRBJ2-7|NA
CASSLWEATYEQYF
TGTGCCAGCAGTTTATGGGAGGCCACCTACGAGCAGTACTTC
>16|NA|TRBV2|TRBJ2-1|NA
CASSEPAMGSYNEQFF
TGTGCCAGCAGTGAACCCGCGATGGGCTCCTACAATGAGCAGTTCTTC
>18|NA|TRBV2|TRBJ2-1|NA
CASSEALNGGGGNNEQFF
TGTGCCAGCAGTGAAGCGTTAAATGGTGGAGGGGGAAACAATGAGCAGTTCTTC
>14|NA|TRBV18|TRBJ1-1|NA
CASSPRVLNTEAFF
TGTGCCAGCTCACCACGGGTTCTAAACACTGAAGCTTTCTTT
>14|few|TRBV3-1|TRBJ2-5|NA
CASRRVLAEETQYF
TGTGCCAGCAGGCGAGTTTTGGCGGAAGAGACCCAGTACTTC
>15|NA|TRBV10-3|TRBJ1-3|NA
CAISVQGRSGNTIYF
TGTGCCATCAGTGTCCAAGGGAGGTCTGGAAACACCATATATTTT
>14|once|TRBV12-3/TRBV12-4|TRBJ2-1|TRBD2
CASRGDSGTNEQFF
TGTGCCAGCCGGGGGGATTCTGGGACCAATGAGCAGTTCTTC
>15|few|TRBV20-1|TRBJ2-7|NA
CSANPSSHRSYEQYF
TGCAGTGCTAACCCCTCCTCCCACAGATCCTACGAGCAGTACTTC
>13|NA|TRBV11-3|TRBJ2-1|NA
CASSLGPATEQFF
TGTGCCAGCAGCTTAGGTCCGGCAACTGAGCAGTTCTTC
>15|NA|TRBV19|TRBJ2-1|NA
CASSLTAVPYNEQFF
TGTGCCAGTAGTTTAACTGCTGTACCCTACAATGAGCAGTTCTTC
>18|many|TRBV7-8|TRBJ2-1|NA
CASSLVGSGASSYNEQFF
TGTGCCAGCAGCTTAGTGGGTAGCGGAGCGAGCTCCTACAATGAGCAGTTCTTC
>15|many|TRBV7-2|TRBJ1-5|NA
CASSLAPYSNQPQHF
TGTGCCAGCAGCTTAGCACCCTATAGCAATCAGCCCCAGCATTTT
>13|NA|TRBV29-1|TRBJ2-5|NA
CSVDRAAQETQYF
TGCAGCGTTGACAGGGCAGCCCAAGAGACCCAGTACTTC
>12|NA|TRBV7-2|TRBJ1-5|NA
CASSPLNQPQHF
TGTGCCAGCAGCCCCCTCAATCAGCCCCAGCATTTT
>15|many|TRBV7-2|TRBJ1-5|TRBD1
CASSGQVASNQPQHF
TGTGCCAGCAGCGGACAGGTTGCCAGCAATCAGCCCCAGCATTTT
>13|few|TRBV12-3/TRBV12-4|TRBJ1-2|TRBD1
CASSPRDRVGYTF
TGTGCCAGCAGCCCCCGGGACAGGGTTGGCTACACCTTC
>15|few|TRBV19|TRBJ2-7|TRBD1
CASSTTGTGNYEQYF
TGTGCCAGTAGTACAACCGGGACAGGGAACTACGAGCAGTACTTC
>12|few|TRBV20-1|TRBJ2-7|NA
CSATPYSYEQYF
TGCAGTGCTACCCCCTATTCCTACGAGCAGTACTTC